This T cell receptor beta chain was captured by sequencing in a study of response to subunit inactivated influenza vaccine. TCRdb itself ran the RT-PCR reads through MiXCR, one entry per CDR3 protein. The table shows a few hundred thousand distinct CDR3 sequences, with around 15% occurring only once. Germline V gene lookup returns CDR1 MNHNY and CDR2 SVGAGI (reference sequence). The ends were cut back, 2 bases at V and 8 bases at J, with 9 bases in the middle. The CDR3 runs to 12 residues. The genes are TRBV6-6 and TRBJ1-1; D gene ambiguous. This receptor was identified in a man between 50 and 59 years old who received an inactivated influenza vaccine. This specimen consisted of PBMCs from blood, obtained 11 to 12 days after vaccination. In nucleotides, the CDR3 is TGTGCCAGCAGTTACGGGTCGGGGGAAGCTTTCTTT. Translated, it gives CASSYGSGEAFF.